Here is one T cell receptor beta chain with its context. The data stem from a study of blood T cell repertoires in COVID-19. Whole-study context: Acute and convalescent COVID-19 specimens originated in the United States, Italy and Spain. PBMCs, B-cell-depleted T cells, or T cells were the source of the cDNA or gDNA that made up the material.

The CDR3 runs 13 residues. Germline V gene lookup returns CDR1 SNHLY and CDR2 FYNNEI. V was clipped by 3 bases and J by 13 bases, with 18 bases between them. The participants were between roughly 18 and 89 years old and came from fewer than 25 US areas. Study processing details: How many nucleated cells were present was estimated from reference gene primer amplification. Profiled with immunoSEQ multiplex PCR; TCRdb holds only in-frame clones, not every one. D and trimming were read from the DNA, whereas the V and J calls and clone size are those reported in that table. The profile shows 200,000 to 250,000 clones, about 80% of them singletons.

Material: PBMCs or T cells enriched from blood (not recorded which). This receptor was obtained from a woman between 40 and 55 years old with acute COVID-19. This chain uses TRBV2 with TRBJ2-5; D might be TRBD2 (6 bases). The CDR3 sequence is CASSEEGGAPVYF. The CDR3 nucleotides are TGTGCCAGCAGTGAGGAGGGCGGGGCCCCGGTGTACTTC.